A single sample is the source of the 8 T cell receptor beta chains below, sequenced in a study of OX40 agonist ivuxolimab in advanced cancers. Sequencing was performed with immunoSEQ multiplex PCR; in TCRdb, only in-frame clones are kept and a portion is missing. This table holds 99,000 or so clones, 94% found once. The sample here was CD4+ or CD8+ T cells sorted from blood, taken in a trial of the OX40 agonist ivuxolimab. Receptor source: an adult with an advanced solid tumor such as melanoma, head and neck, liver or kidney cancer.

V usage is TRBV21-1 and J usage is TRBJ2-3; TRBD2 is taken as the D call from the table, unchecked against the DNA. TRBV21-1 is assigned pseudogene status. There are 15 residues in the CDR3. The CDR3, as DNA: TGTGCCACCCGGGGTCAGGTGAGGAACACAGATACGCAGTATTTT. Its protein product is CATRGQVRNTDTQYF.

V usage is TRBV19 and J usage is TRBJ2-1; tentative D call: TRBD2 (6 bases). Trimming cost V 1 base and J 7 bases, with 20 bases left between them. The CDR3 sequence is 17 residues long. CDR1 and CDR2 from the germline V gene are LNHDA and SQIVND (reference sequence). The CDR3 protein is CASSIGFRARGINEQFF. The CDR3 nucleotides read TGTGCCAGTAGTATAGGGTTCAGGGCCCGCGGGATAAATGAGCAGTTCTTC.

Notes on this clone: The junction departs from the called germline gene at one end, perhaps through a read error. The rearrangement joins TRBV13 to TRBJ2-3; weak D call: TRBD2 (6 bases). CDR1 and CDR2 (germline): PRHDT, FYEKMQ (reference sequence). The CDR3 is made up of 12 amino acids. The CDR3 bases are TGTGCCAGCAGCCTAGGGAGGGATACGCAGTATTTT. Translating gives CASSLGRDTQYF.

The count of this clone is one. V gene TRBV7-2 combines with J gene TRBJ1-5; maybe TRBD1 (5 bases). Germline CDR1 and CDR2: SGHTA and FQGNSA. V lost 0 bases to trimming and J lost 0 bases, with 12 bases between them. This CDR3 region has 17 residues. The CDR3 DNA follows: TGTGCCAGCAGCTTAGCCTCCCCGGGGCATAGCAATCAGCCCCAGCATTTT. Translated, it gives CASSLASPGHSNQPQHF.

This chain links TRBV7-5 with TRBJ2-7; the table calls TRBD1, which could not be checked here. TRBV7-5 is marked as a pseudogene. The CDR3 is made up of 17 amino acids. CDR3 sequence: CARSHLGQDHTSYEQYF. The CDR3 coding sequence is TGTGCCAGAAGCCATCTCGGACAGGACCATACCTCCTACGAGCAGTACTTC.

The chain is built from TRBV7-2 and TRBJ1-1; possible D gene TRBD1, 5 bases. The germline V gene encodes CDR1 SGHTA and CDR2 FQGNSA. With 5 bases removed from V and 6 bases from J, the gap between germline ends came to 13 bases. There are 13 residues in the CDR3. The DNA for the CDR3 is TGTGCCAGCAGCCCCCAGGGTCTGGCTGAAGCTTTCTTT. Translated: CASSPQGLAEAFF.

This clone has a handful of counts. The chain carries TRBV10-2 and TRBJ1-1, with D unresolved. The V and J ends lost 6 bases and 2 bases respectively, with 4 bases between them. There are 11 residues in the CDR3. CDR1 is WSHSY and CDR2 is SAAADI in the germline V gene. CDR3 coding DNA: TGCGCCAGCAGGACCAACACTGAAGCTTTCTTT. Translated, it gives CASRTNTEAFF.

The CDR3: CASSVATRARYGYTF. The CDR3 bases are TGTGCCAGCAGCGTAGCTACCCGTGCGAGGTATGGCTACACCTTC. This sequence joins TRBV9 and TRBJ1-2; D is uncertain. V was trimmed by 0 bases and J by 5 bases, leaving 14 bases between them. This CDR3 spans 15 amino acids. Germline CDR1 is SGDLS and CDR2 is YYNGEE.